What follows are 23 T cell receptor beta chains derived from one specimen sequenced in a study of blood T cell repertoires in COVID-19. Sequenced by immunoSEQ multiplex PCR; TCRdb stores in-frame clones only, minus some. Among tens of thousands of clones listed, more than 65% were seen once. The sequenced sample consisted of peripheral blood. The receptor source for this set is a man in his sixties with acute or convalescent COVID-19.

The V and J genes are TRBV2 and TRBJ2-2, with 7 positions matching TRBD2. CDR1 and CDR2 (germline): SNHLY, FYNNEI. The CDR3 length is 15 residues. The J segment lost 1 base and the V segment lost 3 bases, leaving 2 bases of the junction unmatched. CDR3 sequence reads: CASSEGGGNTGELFF. The CDR3 region has the DNA TGTGCCAGCAGTGAGGGCGGGGGGAACACCGGGGAGCTGTTTTTT. The full variable domain, completed using reference TRBV2 and TRBJ2-2, is EPEVTQTPSHQVTQMGQEVILRCVPISNHLYFYWYRQILGQKVEFLVSFYNNEISEKSEIFDDQFSVERPDGSNFTLKIRSTKLEDSAMYFCASSEGGGNTGELFFGEGSRLTVL.

This sequence joins TRBV7-2 and TRBJ2-4; 10 bases are shared with TRBD1. CDR3 length equals 16 residues. Trimming took 5 bases from V and 0 from J; bases not matched to a gene: 4. CDR1 SGHTA and CDR2 FQGNSA come from the germline V gene. This chain's CDR3 is CASSQGQGIAKNIQYF. The DNA of the CDR3 is TGTGCCAGCAGCCAGGGACAGGGGATAGCCAAAAACATTCAGTACTTC. The whole variable domain, filled in from reference TRBV7-2 and TRBJ2-4, reads GAGVSQSPSNKVTEKGKDVELRCDPISGHTALYWYRQSLGQGLEFLIYFQGNSAPDKSGLPSDRFSAERTGGSVSTLTIQRTQQEDSAVYLCASSQGQGIAKNIQYFGAGTRLSVL.

The chain combines TRBV6-1 with TRBJ2-1, with 7 bases lining up with TRBD1. Germline lookup yields CDR1 MNHNS and CDR2 SASEGT. J gave up 13 bases and V 7 bases, and 7 bases lay outside the gene matches. The CDR3 runs to 11 residues. The CDR3 DNA reads TGTGCCAGCAATCAATGGGACAGACAGTTCTTC. Amino acid sequence: CASNQWDRQFF.

This clone was detected many times. J is TRBJ1-3 and V is TRBV7-8, with 10 bases aligning to TRBD1. This CDR3 contains 17 residues. The J segment lost 1 base and the V segment lost 4 bases, leaving 7 bases of the junction unmatched. Looked up from germline, CDR1 is SGHVS and CDR2 is FQNEAQ. CDR3 sequence (DNA): TGTGCCAGCAGCTCATTGACAGGGGGCTATTCTGGAAACACCATATATTTT. Translated: CASSSLTGGYSGNTIYF. The entire variable domain, with the rest obtained from reference TRBV7-8 and TRBJ1-3, is as follows: GAGVSQSPRYKVAKRGQDVALRCDPISGHVSLFWYQQALGQGPEFLTYFQNEAQLDKSGLPSDRFFAERPEGSVSTLKIQRTQQEDSAVYLCASSSLTGGYSGNTIYFGEGSWLTVV.

The chain couples TRBV6-1 to TRBJ2-2; 9 bases align to TRBD2. This CDR3 spans 16 amino acids. Trimming at V came to 4 bases and at J to 1 base, leaving 4 bases not matched to a gene. Germline CDR1 reads MNHNS; CDR2 reads SASEGT. CDR3 sequence (DNA): TGTGCCAGCAGTGCAAGCGGGGGGCTGAACACCGGGGAGCTGTTTTTT. It yields the protein CASSASGGLNTGELFF.

V gene TRBV19 combines with J gene TRBJ2-6; unclear D gene. Trimming removed 7 bases from V and 4 bases from J, with 17 bases in between. This CDR3 has 16 residues. Per the germline V gene, CDR1 is LNHDA and CDR2 is SQIVND (reference sequence). The CDR3 here is CASTTVPQAGANVLTF. Here the CDR3 DNA reads TGTGCCAGTACCACAGTGCCCCAAGCAGGGGCCAACGTCCTGACTTTC.

The CDR3 region is CASSVGQAGSGANVLTF. CDR3 DNA sequence: TGTGCCAGCAGCGTAGGGCAGGCCGGCTCTGGGGCCAACGTCCTGACTTTC. The chain joins TRBV9 to TRBJ2-6; D is unresolved. Deletions cut 0 bases from V and 0 bases from J, with 10 bases between. The CDR3 runs to 17 residues. Germline V gives CDR1 SGDLS, CDR2 YYNGEE.

The chain has TRBV28 and TRBJ2-1; D possibly corresponds to TRBD2 (7 bases). The germline V gene has CDR1 MDHEN and CDR2 SYDVKM. V lost 2 bases and J 2 bases, leaving 25 bases between the germline ends. The CDR3 is made up of 20 amino acids. CDR3 sequence reads: CASSLVGGGTFITAYNEQFF. CDR3 nucleotide sequence: TGTGCCAGCAGTTTAGTAGGGGGGGGAACTTTCATTACGGCCTACAATGAGCAGTTCTTC.

There are a few counts of this clone. This rearrangement joins TRBV4-3 to TRBJ1-1; TRBD1 aligns across 8 bases. The germline V gene encodes CDR1 LGHNA and CDR2 YSLEER. This CDR3 has 13 amino acids. The V gene end was trimmed by 2 bases and the J gene end by 7 bases; junction bases not matched to a gene: 3. CDR3 sequence (DNA): TGCGCCAGCAGCCAAACAGGGGGGTATGAAGCTTTCTTT. Translated, it gives CASSQTGGYEAFF.

The count of this clone is one. This sequence joins TRBV3-1 (or the pseudogene TRBV3-2) and TRBJ1-5; TRBD1 aligns across 9 bases. CDR3 length equals 16 residues. The ends lost 1 base at V and 6 bases at J; junction bases unmatched: 7. Germline V CDR1 and CDR2: LGHDT, YNNKEL (reference sequence). CDR3 residues: CASSQGTTGGSQPQHF. The CDR3 DNA follows: TGTGCCAGCAGCCAAGGGACGACAGGGGGTAGTCAGCCCCAGCATTTT.

In its sample, this clone was seen once. The chain joins TRBV2 to TRBJ1-4; weak D call: TRBD1 (6 bases). The CDR3 covers 12 residues. Trimming took off 6 bases at V and 13 bases at J, with 15 bases between the two ends. In germline, CDR1 is SNHLY, CDR2 FYNNEI. The CDR3 DNA reads TGTGCCAGCAGGATAGGGGGGGAGTTACTGTTTTTT. Its protein product is CASRIGGELLFF.

The chain recombines TRBV18 with TRBJ2-3; the D gene is possibly TRBD2 (5 bases). V lost 5 bases, J lost 0 bases, and 15 bases lay in between. The CDR3 has 16 amino acids. Germline V gene lookup returns CDR1 KGHSH and CDR2 LQKENI. This chain's CDR3 is CASSYYSGTSTDTQYF. CDR3 nucleotide sequence: TGTGCCAGCTCATATTACAGCGGAACTAGCACAGATACGCAGTATTTT. Variable domain in full (rest from reference TRBV18 and TRBJ2-3): NAGVMQNPRHLVRRRGQEARLRCSPMKGHSHVYWYRQLPEEGLKFMVYLQKENIIDESGMPKERFSAEFPKEGPSILRIQQVVRGDSAAYFCASSYYSGTSTDTQYFGPGTRLTVL.

The CDR3 bases are TGTGCCAGCAGCCAAGGTCTTGAGCTGTTTTTT. This translates into CASSQGLELFF. The chain uses TRBV3-1 (or the pseudogene TRBV3-2) and TRBJ2-2; D gene ambiguous. Trimming pared 1 base from V and 11 bases from J, leaving 5 bases between. CDR3 length equals 11 residues. Germline V gene lookup returns CDR1 LGHDT and CDR2 YNNKEL (reference sequence).

The CDR3 nucleotides read TGTGCCAGCAGCTCACCCCTTGGACAGACCCTAATCCACGAGCAGTACGTC. Its protein is CASSSPLGQTLIHEQYV. This chain joins TRBV7-8 and TRBJ2-7; a weak D match, TRBD1 (6 bases). CDR3 length: 17 residues. V lost 4 bases, J lost 5 bases, and 24 bases lay in between. Germline V gene sequence: CDR1 SGHVS, CDR2 FQNEAQ.

In DNA, the CDR3 is TGTGCCATCAGCGCAGGGGGTCAACATGAAAAACTGTTTTTT. It codes for CAISAGGQHEKLFF. This chain joins TRBV10-3 and TRBJ1-4; 7 bases align to TRBD1. The CDR3 covers 14 residues. The ends lost 6 bases at V and 6 bases at J; junction bases unmatched: 7. CDR1 is ENHRY and CDR2 is SYGVKD in the germline V gene.

In DNA form, the CDR3 reads TGTGCCAGCAGTCTTCACGCACAGTCTGGAAACACCATATATTTT. Protein sequence: CASSLHAQSGNTIYF. The gene calls are TRBV6-6 and TRBJ1-3; no clear D. This CDR3 has 15 residues. Trimming took 5 bases from V and 1 from J, leaving 12 bases between them. Germline CDR1 reads MNHNY; CDR2 reads SVGAGI (reference sequence).

This clone was observed a single time. The rearrangement uses TRBV5-1 and TRBJ1-1; D not resolved. This CDR3 spans 18 amino acids. Germline CDR1 and CDR2: SGHRS and YFSETQ. Trimming removed 1 base from V and 5 bases from J, with 24 bases in between. CDR3 nucleotide sequence: TGCGCCAGCAGCTTGAATGATAAATTTGGGGAGAGGAGGACTGAAGCTTTCTTT. Protein product: CASSLNDKFGERRTEAFF.

This clone was counted only a few times. The chain has TRBV7-9 and TRBJ2-7, with 9 bases that match TRBD1. Germline V lookup: CDR1 SEHNR, CDR2 FQNEAQ (reference sequence). Trimming at V came to 4 bases and at J to 5 bases, leaving 12 bases not matched to a gene. The CDR3 is 16 amino acids. In DNA, the CDR3 is TGTGCCAGCAGCTCGACTTGGAACAGGGGGCAAAACGAGCAGTACGTC. Translating it yields CASSSTWNRGQNEQYV.

The V call is TRBV7-9, the J call TRBJ1-5, with D perhaps TRBD1 (5 bases). The ends were cut back, 0 bases at V and 3 bases at J, with 9 bases in the middle. Germline values: CDR1 SEHNR, CDR2 FQNEAQ (reference sequence). The CDR3 consists of 15 residues. The CDR3 region is CASSLAGATNQPQHF. For the CDR3, the DNA is TGTGCCAGCAGCTTAGCAGGGGCGACCAATCAGCCCCAGCATTTT.

This clone was counted only a few times. V usage is TRBV19 and J usage is TRBJ1-2; unclear D gene. Germline V gives CDR1 LNHDA, CDR2 SQIVND (reference sequence). The CDR3 loop spans 13 amino acids. Between the trimmed V and J ends, which lost 6 bases and 6 bases, there was a span of 14 bases. DNA of the CDR3: TGTGCCAGTAGAAACACCCTCCGGGATGGCTACACCTTC. Translation gives CASRNTLRDGYTF.

The chain recombines TRBV7-3 with TRBJ1-1; D is undetermined. Germline CDR1 is SGHTA and CDR2 is FQGTGA. The CDR3 spans 13 residues. V was clipped by 4 bases and J by 4 bases, with 10 bases between them. CDR3 loop: CASSSRVATEAFF. The CDR3 DNA reads TGTGCCAGCAGCTCCCGCGTAGCCACTGAAGCTTTCTTT.

The CDR3 protein is CASSAPGTGSPYEQYV. The CDR3 nucleotides are TGTGCCAGCAGTGCCCCCGGGACAGGGTCCCCTTACGAGCAGTACGTC. The chain recombines TRBV28 with TRBJ2-7; 9 bases are shared with TRBD1. V trimming: 5 bases; J trimming: 4 bases; junction bases outside the gene matches: 12. The CDR3 runs to 16 residues. CDR1 and CDR2 from the germline V gene are MDHEN and SYDVKM.

The rearrangement joins TRBV19 to TRBJ2-4; 14 nucleotides match TRBD2. After removal of 3 bases from V and 0 bases from J, the junction contained 7 bases not matched to a gene. CDR1 is LNHDA and CDR2 is SQIVND in the germline V gene (reference sequence). The length of the CDR3 is 19 residues. This CDR3 reads CASSIRTSGGSVAKNIQYF. CDR3 DNA sequence: TGTGCCAGTAGTATCAGGACTAGCGGGGGGTCGGTAGCCAAAAACATTCAGTACTTC.